A selection of T cell receptor beta chains follows, all from one sample in a study of OX40 agonist ivuxolimab in advanced cancers. Assay: immunoSEQ multiplex PCR; the TCRdb copy retains only in-frame clones and omits some. The table lists approximately 31,000 clones, over 85% of them singletons. The specimen was CD4+ or CD8+ T cells sorted from blood, collected in a trial of the OX40 agonist ivuxolimab. Receptors were obtained from an adult with an advanced solid tumor such as melanoma, head and neck, liver or kidney cancer. The CDR3 runs from the conserved cysteine through the conserved F or W. Each record gives: J gene, CDR3 length, D gene, V gene, clone size, CDR3 DNA, CDR3 protein. A D gene is named only where the DNA matches it firmly. Size values are once, few and many counts, or a class for expanded clones, and some rows have none.

J: TRBJ2-7; length: 15; D: TRBD1; V: TRBV27; size: -; DNA: TGTGCCAGCAGTTTATTCGGGACAGGGACATACGAGCAGTACTTC; CDR3: CASSLFGTGTYEQYF
J: TRBJ2-1; length: 11; D: -; V: TRBV28; size: -; DNA: TGTGCCAGCAGTTTGATCGATGAGCAGTTCTTC; CDR3: CASSLIDEQFF
J: TRBJ2-2; length: 13; D: -; V: TRBV7-2; size: few; DNA: TGTGCCAGCAGCCCTAGCATCACCGGGGAGCTGTTTTTT; CDR3: CASSPSITGELFF
J: TRBJ2-7; length: 16; D: TRBD2; V: TRBV27; size: -; DNA: TGTGCCAGCAGTTTATCAACTAGCGGGGATTCCTACGAGCAGTACTTC; CDR3: CASSLSTSGDSYEQYF
J: TRBJ2-7; length: 12; D: -; V: TRBV7-5; size: -; DNA: TGTGCTCTTACTAGCGGGAGAAACGAGCAGTACTTC; CDR3: CALTSGRNEQYF
J: TRBJ2-2; length: 13; D: -; V: TRBV4-1; size: -; DNA: TGCGCCAGCAGCCAGTGGGGCACCGGGGAGCTGTTTTTT; CDR3: CASSQWGTGELFF
J: TRBJ2-5; length: 14; D: -; V: TRBV15; size: -; DNA: TGTGCCACCAGCAGACGGACAGCTGAAGAGACCCAGTACTTC; CDR3: CATSRRTAEETQYF
J: TRBJ2-3; length: 13; D: -; V: TRBV25-1; size: -; DNA: TGTGCCACTCGGGGGGCTGGGGCAGATACGCAGTATTTT; CDR3: CATRGAGADTQYF
J: TRBJ2-3; length: 16; D: TRBD2; V: TRBV4-1; size: -; DNA: TGCGCCAGCAGCCCCGAAGTGGCGGGAGGAGGGTATACGCAGTATTTT; CDR3: CASSPEVAGGGYTQYF
J: TRBJ2-5; length: 12; D: -; V: TRBV6-5; size: -; DNA: TGTGCCAGCAGCTCGCCCCAAGAGACCCAGTACTTC; CDR3: CASSSPQETQYF
J: TRBJ2-1; length: 13; D: -; V: TRBV5-1; size: -; DNA: TGCGCCAGCAGCTGGACCTCCGGCAGTGAGCAGTTCTTC; CDR3: CASSWTSGSEQFF
J: TRBJ2-2; length: 17; D: TRBD1; V: TRBV16; size: -; DNA: TGTGCCAGCAGCCGGTCCTCAGGGACAGCGAACACCGGGGAGCTGTTTTTT; CDR3: CASSRSSGTANTGELFF
J: TRBJ1-1; length: 14; D: -; V: TRBV7-8; size: few; DNA: TGTGCCAGCAGCTTAAGACTAGGTGGGCCTGAAGCTTTCTTT; CDR3: CASSLRLGGPEAFF
J: TRBJ1-6; length: 13; D: TRBD1; V: TRBV7-9; size: -; DNA: TGTGCCAGCAATACAGGGGGCTTCTCACCCCTCCACTTT; CDR3: CASNTGGFSPLHF
J: TRBJ2-5; length: 12; D: -; V: TRBV9; size: once; DNA: TGTGCCAGCAGCCCGAGGGGAGAGACCCAGTACTTC; CDR3: CASSPRGETQYF
J: TRBJ2-7; length: 11; D: -; V: TRBV28; size: -; DNA: TGTGCCAGCAGTTTATACTACGAGCAGTACTTC; CDR3: CASSLYYEQYF
J: TRBJ1-4; length: 14; D: TRBD1; V: TRBV7-6; size: -; DNA: TGTGCCAGCAGCTTAAAGGGGGCGGGAGAAAAACTGTTTTTT; CDR3: CASSLKGAGEKLFF
J: TRBJ2-3; length: 13; D: TRBD1; V: TRBV27; size: -; DNA: TGTGCCAGCAGTTTTCAGGGGGCAGATACGCAGTATTTT; CDR3: CASSFQGADTQYF
J: TRBJ1-5; length: 16; D: TRBD1; V: TRBV5-1; size: -; DNA: TGCGCCAGCAGCTTGGGCACAGGGGGTACCAATCAGCCCCAGCATTTT; CDR3: CASSLGTGGTNQPQHF
J: TRBJ2-3; length: 11; D: -; V: TRBV13; size: once; DNA: TGTGCCAGCAGCTTCACAGATACGCAGTATTTT; CDR3: CASSFTDTQYF
J: TRBJ2-7; length: 15; D: TRBD2; V: TRBV11-2; size: -; DNA: TGTGCCAGCAGCCTACAACTAGCGGCATCCTACGAGCAGTACTTC; CDR3: CASSLQLAASYEQYF
J: TRBJ2-2; length: 12; D: -; V: TRBV27; size: -; DNA: TGTGCCTGCGAGGGCCCCACCGGGGAGCTGTTTTTT; CDR3: CACEGPTGELFF
J: TRBJ2-5; length: 14; D: -; V: TRBV19; size: -; DNA: TGTGCCAGTAGCCCGGGGACTCCAGGGGAGACCCAGTACTTC; CDR3: CASSPGTPGETQYF
J: TRBJ2-5; length: 12; D: -; V: TRBV6-6; size: -; DNA: TGTGCCAGCAGGGCCCAGAAAGAGACCCAGTACTTC; CDR3: CASRAQKETQYF
J: TRBJ1-2; length: 15; D: -; V: TRBV27; size: -; DNA: TGTGCCAGCAGTTCGCCCGGGACCATTTCGGCTGGCTACACCTTC; CDR3: CASSSPGTISAGYTF
J: TRBJ2-7; length: 14; D: -; V: TRBV6-7; size: -; DNA: TGTGCCAGCAGTTACGGTCAGACTTACTACGAGCAGTACTTC; CDR3: CASSYGQTYYEQYF
J: TRBJ1-6; length: 14; D: TRBD1; V: TRBV6-1; size: -; DNA: TGTGCCAGCAGTGGGACAGGGGATAATTCACCCCTCCACTTT; CDR3: CASSGTGDNSPLHF
J: TRBJ2-3; length: 15; D: TRBD1; V: TRBV14; size: once; DNA: TGTGCCAGCAGCCTCGGACAGGGGGTTACAGATACGCAGTATTTT; CDR3: CASSLGQGVTDTQYF
J: TRBJ1-1; length: 15; D: -; V: TRBV7-8; size: -; DNA: TGTGCCAGCAGCTTAGCCGGGGTTATGAACACTGAAGCTTTCTTT; CDR3: CASSLAGVMNTEAFF
J: TRBJ2-5; length: 14; D: TRBD2; V: TRBV6-1; size: -; DNA: TGTGCCAGCAGCCTACTAGCGGGAGAAGAGACCCAGTACTTC; CDR3: CASSLLAGEETQYF
J: TRBJ2-2; length: 16; D: -; V: TRBV6-5; size: -; DNA: TGTGCCAGCAGTTTTGAGGTGTTAACGGGCACCGGGGAGCTGTTTTTT; CDR3: CASSFEVLTGTGELFF
J: TRBJ1-5; length: 14; D: -; V: TRBV27; size: -; DNA: TGTGCCAGCAGACACTTGACGAGCAATCAGCCCCAGCATTTT; CDR3: CASRHLTSNQPQHF
J: TRBJ1-2; length: 17; D: -; V: TRBV4-1; size: -; DNA: TGCGCCAGCAGCCAAGAACCCTACGGGCAGACTAACTATGGCTACACCTTC; CDR3: CASSQEPYGQTNYGYTF
J: TRBJ2-5; length: 11; D: -; V: TRBV5-6; size: -; DNA: TGTGCCAGCAGCTTAAGGACGGAGCAGTACTTC; CDR3: CASSLRTEQYF